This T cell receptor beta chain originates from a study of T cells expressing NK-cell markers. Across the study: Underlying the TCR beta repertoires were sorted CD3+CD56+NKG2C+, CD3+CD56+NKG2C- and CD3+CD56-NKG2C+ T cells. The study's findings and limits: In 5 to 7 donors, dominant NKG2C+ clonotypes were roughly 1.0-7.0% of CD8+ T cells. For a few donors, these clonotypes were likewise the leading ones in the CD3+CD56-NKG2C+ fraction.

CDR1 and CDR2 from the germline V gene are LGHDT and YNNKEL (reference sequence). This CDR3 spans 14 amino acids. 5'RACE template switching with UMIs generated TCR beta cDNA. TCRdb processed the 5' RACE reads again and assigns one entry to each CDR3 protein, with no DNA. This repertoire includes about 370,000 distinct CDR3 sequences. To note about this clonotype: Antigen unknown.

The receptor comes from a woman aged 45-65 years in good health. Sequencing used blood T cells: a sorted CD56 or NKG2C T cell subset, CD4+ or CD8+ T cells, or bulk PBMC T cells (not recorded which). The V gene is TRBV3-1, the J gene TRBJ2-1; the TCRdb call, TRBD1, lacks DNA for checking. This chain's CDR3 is CASSQVDRANEQFF.